The 5 T cell receptor beta chains in this list originate from one sample, sequenced in a study of CD8 T cells in ankylosing spondylitis. These TCRs' antigens remain unknown. MiXCR, run by TCRdb on the 5' RACE reads, gives a single entry per CDR3 protein. The sample carries approximately 400,000 distinct CDR3 sequences, 26% recorded once. Findings and limits, study-wide: Ankylosing spondylitis blood appeared to carry a characteristic TCR beta motif of roughly 8 highly homologous variants.

Sequencing was carried out using blood, either unsorted or a sorted T cell fraction (not recorded which). All receptors come from a male donor with ankylosing spondylitis.

The chain is built from TRBV24-1 and TRBJ2-1, with D unresolved. The germline gives CDR1 KGHDR, CDR2 SFDVKD. CDR3 length: 13 amino acids. The V end lost 4 bases, the J end lost 6 bases, and 9 bases lay between the germline ends. CDR3 region: CATSDQLANEQFF. The DNA of the CDR3 is TGTGCCACCAGTGACCAACTTGCCAATGAGCAGTTCTTC.

This rearrangement joins TRBV6-5 to TRBJ2-5; D uncertain. The germline V gene has CDR1 MNHEY and CDR2 SVGAGI. The CDR3 contains 14 residues. Deletions cut 0 bases from V and 1 base from J, with 6 bases between. In DNA, the CDR3 is TGTGCCAGCAGTTACTCGCTAACCCAAGAGACCCAGTACTTC. This translates into CASSYSLTQETQYF.

This clonotype was observed a handful of times. The gene calls are TRBV29-1 and TRBJ1-2; D possibly corresponds to TRBD1 (6 bases). The CDR3 is 13 amino acids. Deletions cut 5 bases from V and 3 bases from J, with 13 bases between. Germline CDR1 SQVTM, CDR2 ANQGSEA. In DNA, the CDR3 is TGCAGCGTTTTGGACAGTAGACACTATGGCTACACCTTC. This encodes CSVLDSRHYGYTF. Full variable domain (remainder filled in from reference TRBV29-1 and TRBJ1-2): SAVISQKPSRDICQRGTSLTIQCQVDSQVTMMFWYRQQPGQSLTLIATANQGSEATYESGFVIDKFPISRPNLTFSTLTVSNMSPEDSSIYLCSVLDSRHYGYTFGSGTRLTVV.

The chain employs TRBV12-3 or TRBV12-4 and TRBJ1-2; D gene ambiguous. Trimming pared 3 bases from V and 5 bases from J, leaving 13 bases between. The length of the CDR3 is 14 residues. The CDR3 sequence: CASSFLLRGYGYTF. The CDR3 region has the DNA TGTGCCAGCAGTTTCCTTTTACGCGGATATGGCTACACCTTC.

V and J are TRBV6-6 and TRBJ2-2; D is unclear. Germline CDR1 reads MNHNY; CDR2 reads SVGAGI (reference sequence). The CDR3 consists of 12 residues. V lost 7 bases to trimming and J lost 6 bases, with 9 bases between them. CDR3 DNA: TGTGCCAGCACTGTCTTTGCCGGGGAGCTGTTTTTT. It codes for CASTVFAGELFF.